Shown below are 4 T cell receptor beta chains from a single sample sequenced in a study of CD8 T cells in ankylosing spondylitis. TCRdb analysed the 5' RACE reads with MiXCR anew, one entry per CDR3 protein. The table includes about 130,000 distinct CDR3 sequences, approximately 7.3% detected once. Specimen: blood, either unsorted or a sorted T cell fraction (not recorded which). These receptors were obtained from a female donor with ankylosing spondylitis or in good health (not recorded which).

This clonotype was seen repeatedly, ten times or more. The chain joins TRBV7-3 to TRBJ2-3; D is ambiguous. The CDR3 runs to 14 residues. Trimming took 3 bases from V and 0 from J, leaving 7 bases between them. Germline V gene data show CDR1 as SGHTA and CDR2 as FQGTGA. In DNA form, the CDR3 reads TGTGCCAGCAGCTTCTTGCAGAGCACAGATACGCAGTATTTT. It encodes CASSFLQSTDTQYF.

This clonotype has a handful of counts. V gene TRBV25-1 combines with J gene TRBJ1-1; no firm D call. CDR1 is MGHDK, CDR2 SYGVNS, per germline. Deletions cut 1 base from V and 1 base from J, with 10 bases between. The CDR3 is made up of 15 amino acids. This chain's CDR3 is CASSELGRENTEAFF. The CDR3 nucleotides read TGTGCCAGCAGTGAATTAGGCAGAGAGAACACTGAAGCTTTCTTT.

As to this clonotype: A much larger clone sits a single nucleotide away, making a read error possible. This chain links TRBV20-1 with TRBJ1-5; TRBD1 agrees at 10 bases. From germline, CDR1 is DFQATT and CDR2 SNEGSKA (reference sequence). CDR3 length: 15 amino acids. CDR3 in amino acids: CSTSQDRGSNQPQHF. CDR3 sequence (DNA): TGCAGTACTAGCCAGGACAGGGGGAGCAATCAGCCCCAGCATTTT.

This clonotype has ten or more counts. The chain combines TRBV5-1 with TRBJ2-1; tentatively, D is TRBD2 (6 bases). The germline gives CDR1 SGHRS, CDR2 YFSETQ. This CDR3 contains 14 residues. Trimming left V 0 bases short and J 6 bases short, with 10 bases between. CDR3 sequence reads: CASSLGLGGNEQFF. DNA of the CDR3: TGCGCCAGCAGCTTGGGACTAGGAGGCAATGAGCAGTTCTTC.